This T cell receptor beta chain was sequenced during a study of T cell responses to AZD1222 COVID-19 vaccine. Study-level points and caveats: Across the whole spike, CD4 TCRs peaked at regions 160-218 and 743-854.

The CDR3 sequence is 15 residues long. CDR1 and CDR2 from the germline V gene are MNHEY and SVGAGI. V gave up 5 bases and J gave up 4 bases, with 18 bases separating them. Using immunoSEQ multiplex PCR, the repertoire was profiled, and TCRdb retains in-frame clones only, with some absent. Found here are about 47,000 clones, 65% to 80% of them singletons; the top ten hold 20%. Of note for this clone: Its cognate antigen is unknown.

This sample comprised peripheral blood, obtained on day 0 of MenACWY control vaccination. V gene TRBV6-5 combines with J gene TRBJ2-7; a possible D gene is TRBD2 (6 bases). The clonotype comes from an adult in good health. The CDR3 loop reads CASSTQIFAGYEQYF. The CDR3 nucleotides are TGTGCCAGCAGTACTCAGATTTTCGCGGGGTACGAGCAGTACTTC.